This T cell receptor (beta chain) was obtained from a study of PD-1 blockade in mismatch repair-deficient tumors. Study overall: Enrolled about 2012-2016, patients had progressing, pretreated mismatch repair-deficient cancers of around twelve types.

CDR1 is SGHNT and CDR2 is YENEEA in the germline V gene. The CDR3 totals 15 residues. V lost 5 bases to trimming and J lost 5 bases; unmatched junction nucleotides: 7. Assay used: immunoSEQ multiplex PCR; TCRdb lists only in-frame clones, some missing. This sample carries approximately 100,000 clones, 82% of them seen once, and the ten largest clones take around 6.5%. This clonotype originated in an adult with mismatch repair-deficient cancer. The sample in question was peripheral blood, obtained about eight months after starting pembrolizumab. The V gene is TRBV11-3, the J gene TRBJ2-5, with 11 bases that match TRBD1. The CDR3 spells CASSLRTGGVETQYF. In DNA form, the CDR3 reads TGTGCCAGCAGCCTAAGGACAGGGGGCGTCGAGACCCAGTACTTC.